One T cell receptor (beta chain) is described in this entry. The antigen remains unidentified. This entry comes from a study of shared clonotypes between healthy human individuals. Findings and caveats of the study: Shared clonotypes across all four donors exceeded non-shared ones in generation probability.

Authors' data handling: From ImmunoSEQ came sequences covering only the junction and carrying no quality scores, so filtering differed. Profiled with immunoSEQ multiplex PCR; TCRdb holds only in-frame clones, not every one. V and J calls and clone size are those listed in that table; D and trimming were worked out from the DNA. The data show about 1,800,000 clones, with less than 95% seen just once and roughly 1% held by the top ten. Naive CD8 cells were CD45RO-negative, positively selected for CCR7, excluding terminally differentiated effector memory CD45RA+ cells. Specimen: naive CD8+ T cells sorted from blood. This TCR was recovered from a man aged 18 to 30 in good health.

CDR3 region: CASRTGGRGNQPQHF. In DNA, the CDR3 is TGTGCCAGCAGGACAGGGGGCAGGGGCAATCAGCCCCAGCATTTT. This chain connects TRBV2 to TRBJ1-5; TRBD1 matches 10 bases. In germline, CDR1 is SNHLY, CDR2 FYNNEI. With V trimmed by 6 bases and J by 2 bases, 4 bases remained unmatched. The CDR3 loop spans 15 amino acids.